Included here is one T cell receptor beta chain sequence, with context. The antigen remains undetermined. The CDR3 runs 15 residues. Germline loops: CDR1 SGHNT, CDR2 YYREEE (reference sequence). J lost 1 base, V lost 4 bases, and 7 bases had no gene match. This PCR relied on a set of 60 Vbeta primers and 13 Jbeta primers. TCRdb's copy holds only in-frame clones and misses some; the assay was immunoSEQ multiplex PCR. The sample yields 100,000 to 150,000 clones, around two thirds seen once. This entry belongs to a study of cytomegalovirus exposure and HLA in healthy donors. About the study: Out of about 360 genotyped donors, 81% belonged to the Caucasian-associated ancestry cluster. The study, taken as a whole, reports: According to a later analysis, most TCR beta chains associated with CMV appeared HLA-restricted. In a later analysis, several top co-occurrence clusters appeared linked to parvovirus B19, influenza, CMV and Epstein-Barr virus. Excluded were some V segments that proved indistinguishable, including TRBV6-2 and TRBV6-3.

The sequenced sample was PBMCs. The V call is TRBV5-4, the J call TRBJ1-1; 7 nucleotides align to TRBD1. The clonotype comes from a human donor in good health. The CDR3 DNA reads TGTGCCAGCAGCCAGAAGACAGGGCGGAACACTGAAGCTTTCTTT. Protein sequence: CASSQKTGRNTEAFF.